These 32 T cell receptor beta chains were sequenced from one sample in a study of identical twins. TCRdb reprocessed the 5' RACE reads via MiXCR and lists one record per CDR3 protein. Here the sample spans hundreds of thousands of distinct CDR3 sequences, roughly 18% being singletons. Another study also made use of these data, one on T cells expressing NK-cell markers.

Material: PBMCs. Receptor source: a woman between 18 and 30 years old in good health.

The chain is built from TRBV7-9 and TRBJ2-7; either TRBD1 or TRBD2 may supply D (5 bases each). The CDR3 is 17 residues long. Germline V lookup: CDR1 SEHNR, CDR2 FQNEAQ (reference sequence). The V and J ends lost 1 base and 7 bases respectively, with 23 bases between them. As DNA, the CDR3 is TGTGCCAGCAGCTTAGGTGGTGGGACGGGGCCCCTCCGGGAGCAGTACTTC. It codes for CASSLGGGTGPLREQYF.

The V and J genes are TRBV2 and TRBJ2-2; 7 bases are a match to TRBD2. CDR1 SNHLY and CDR2 FYNNEI come from the germline V gene. J was trimmed by 4 bases and V by 3 bases; bases with no gene match: 2. The CDR3 has 14 amino acids. This CDR3 reads CASSDQRGTGELFF. CDR3 bases: TGTGCCAGCAGTGACCAGCGGGGCACCGGGGAGCTGTTTTTT. The full variable domain, its missing parts supplied by reference TRBV2 and TRBJ2-2, is EPEVTQTPSHQVTQMGQEVILRCVPISNHLYFYWYRQILGQKVEFLVSFYNNEISEKSEIFDDQFSVERPDGSNFTLKIRSTKLEDSAMYFCASSDQRGTGELFFGEGSRLTVL.

This clonotype has only a few counts. This rearrangement joins TRBV5-1 to TRBJ2-3; D is tentatively TRBD1 or TRBD2 (6 bases each). Germline CDR1 SGHRS, CDR2 YFSETQ. The CDR3 is 15 amino acids. V was clipped by 0 bases and J by 7 bases, with 15 bases between them. The CDR3 is CASSLAPGAGNTQYF. The CDR3 DNA follows: TGCGCCAGCAGCTTGGCCCCGGGGGCCGGGAATACGCAGTATTTT.

The chain combines TRBV12-3 or TRBV12-4 with TRBJ1-2, with unresolved D. With 3 bases removed from V and 4 bases from J, the gap between germline ends came to 21 bases. The CDR3 spans 17 residues. The CDR3 spells CASSFRIPTGGSYGYTF. CDR3 bases: TGTGCCAGCAGTTTTCGCATCCCGACGGGAGGGAGCTATGGCTACACCTTC.

The V and J genes are TRBV9 and TRBJ2-5; D may be TRBD1 (6 bases). The CDR3 consists of 14 residues. V was pared by 3 bases and J by 4 bases, with 13 bases between. Germline CDR1 and CDR2: SGDLS and YYNGEE. The chain's CDR3 is CASSGYWGPETQYF. The CDR3 DNA is TGTGCCAGCAGCGGTTACTGGGGGCCAGAGACCCAGTACTTC.

There are a few counts of this clonotype. This chain connects TRBV20-1 to TRBJ2-2; D call uncertain. This CDR3 contains 13 residues. The V end lost 1 base, the J end lost 7 bases, and 10 bases lay between the germline ends. CDR1 is DFQATT, CDR2 SNEGSKA, per germline (reference sequence). This CDR3 reads CSARVSRSGELFF. The CDR3 DNA reads TGCAGTGCTAGAGTGTCGAGGAGCGGGGAGCTGTTTTTT.

The chain carries TRBV12-3 or TRBV12-4 and TRBJ2-7, with D perhaps matching TRBD2 (5 bases). Trimming cost V 4 bases and J 2 bases, with 12 bases left between them. The CDR3 is 14 residues long. The CDR3 DNA reads as TGTGCCAGCAGTTCGGACTCTGTACCCTACGAGCAGTACTTC. Its translation is CASSSDSVPYEQYF.

The chain joins TRBV10-3 to TRBJ2-7, with 10 bases that match TRBD2. This CDR3 is built from 13 residues. The germline V gene has CDR1 ENHRY and CDR2 SYGVKD. The J segment lost 5 bases and the V segment lost 6 bases, leaving 4 bases of the junction unmatched. The CDR3 DNA sequence: TGTGCCATCAGGAGCGGGAGGGACAACGAGCAGTACTTC. It is translated as CAIRSGRDNEQYF.

This clonotype was found a few times. The rearrangement uses TRBV18 and TRBJ2-7; TRBD2 is a possible D gene (5 bases). Germline V gene data show CDR1 as KGHSH and CDR2 as LQKENI. V was cut by 2 bases and J by 6 bases, with 14 bases left in between. The CDR3 extends over 14 amino acids. The CDR3 DNA reads TGTGCCAGCTCACCAGGAACCTATGGAGGCGAGCAGTACTTC. Protein sequence: CASSPGTYGGEQYF.

This clonotype was seen a few times. V usage is TRBV12-3 or TRBV12-4 and J usage is TRBJ2-1; D is ambiguous. The CDR3 totals 15 residues. Trimming pared 5 bases from V and 9 bases from J, leaving 20 bases between. The CDR3 region is CASSDPGRFHGEQFF. The CDR3 bases are TGTGCCAGCAGTGATCCCGGACGGTTCCATGGTGAGCAGTTCTTC.

This clonotype was counted between two and nine times. The chain combines TRBV7-9 with TRBJ2-7; 8 bases are a match to TRBD2. Unmatched junction bases numbered 7, after V lost 5 bases and J lost 1 base. This CDR3 has 15 amino acids. Germline CDR1 reads SEHNR; CDR2 reads FQNEAQ (reference sequence). This chain's CDR3 is CASSLSGSLSYEQYF. The CDR3 DNA reads TGTGCCAGCAGCCTAAGCGGGAGTCTTTCCTACGAGCAGTACTTC.

This clonotype has a handful of counts. V and J are TRBV7-6 and TRBJ2-6; tentatively, D is TRBD1 (6 bases). This CDR3 has 15 amino acids. Germline lookup yields CDR1 SGHVS and CDR2 FNYEAQ. The ends were cut back, 4 bases at V and 2 bases at J, with 9 bases in the middle. The CDR3 loop is CASSSKGAGANVLTF. Written as DNA, the CDR3 is TGTGCCAGCAGCTCGAAGGGGGCTGGGGCCAACGTCCTGACTTTC.

This chain joins TRBV19 and TRBJ2-1; D might be TRBD2 (6 bases). Looked up from germline, CDR1 is LNHDA and CDR2 is SQIVND (reference sequence). The CDR3 covers 15 residues. Trimming pared 6 bases from V and 5 bases from J, leaving 17 bases between. In DNA form, the CDR3 reads TGTGCCAGTAGGGCGGGGTGGGAGCTGGACAATGAGCAGTTCTTC. Protein: CASRAGWELDNEQFF. Full variable domain (rest looked up from reference TRBV19 and TRBJ2-1): DGGITQSPKYLFRKEGQNVTLSCEQNLNHDAMYWYRQDPGQGLRLIYYSQIVNDFQKGDIAEGYSVSREKKESFPLTVTSAQKNPTAFYLCASRAGWELDNEQFFGPGTRLTVL.

The rearrangement joins TRBV5-6 to TRBJ2-3, with TRBD2 matching 9 bases. Germline CDR1 SGHDT, CDR2 YYEEEE. This CDR3 is built from 16 residues. V shed 1 base, J shed 2 bases, and the junction held 5 bases outside the gene matches. Here the CDR3 reads CASSLRLADYTDTQYF. The CDR3 DNA reads TGTGCCAGCAGCTTGAGACTAGCGGACTACACAGATACGCAGTATTTT.

The chain is built from TRBV6-2 or TRBV6-3 and TRBJ2-4; the D gene is possibly TRBD2 (6 bases). The CDR3 loop spans 16 amino acids. Germline CDR1 reads MNHEY; CDR2 reads SVGEGT. Trimming took 2 bases from V and 0 from J, leaving 11 bases between them. In DNA form, the CDR3 reads TGTGCCAGCAGTTACGTGGTAGCGGTAGCCAAAAACATTCAGTACTTC. This translates into CASSYVVAVAKNIQYF.

This chain links TRBV27 with TRBJ1-1; 7 positions match TRBD1. The V and J ends lost 3 bases and 11 bases, in that order; junction bases with no gene match: 9. Germline lookup yields CDR1 MNHEY and CDR2 SMNVEV (reference sequence). The CDR3 consists of 13 residues. The CDR3 reads CASSFRRQGAAFF. The DNA for the CDR3 is TGTGCCAGCAGTTTTCGACGACAGGGCGCGGCTTTCTTT.

V is TRBV12-3 or TRBV12-4 and J is TRBJ2-5, with 9 bases aligning to TRBD1. The CDR3 spans 14 residues. V shed 6 bases and J 4 bases; nucleotides not matched to a gene: 6. The CDR3 sequence: CASRRQGGRETQYF. The CDR3 DNA follows: TGTGCCAGCAGGAGACAGGGGGGAAGAGAGACCCAGTACTTC.

This clonotype was counted at least ten times. The CDR3 reads CASSLRDEAEAFF. The CDR3 DNA sequence: TGTGCCAGCAGCCTCAGGGATGAGGCTGAAGCTTTCTTT. The rearrangement joins TRBV2 to TRBJ1-1; D may be TRBD1 (5 bases). This CDR3 comprises 13 residues. V was shortened by 6 bases and J by 6 bases, with 14 bases between the two germline ends. Germline V gene data show CDR1 as SNHLY and CDR2 as FYNNEI.

The sample holds a few counts of this clonotype. The chain carries TRBV29-1 and TRBJ2-1; 9 bases line up with TRBD1. The CDR3 runs 14 residues. Germline loops: CDR1 SQVTM, CDR2 ANQGSEA. The CDR3 here is CSHIGGQGSGEQFF. The CDR3, as DNA: TGCAGTCACATAGGGGGACAGGGATCTGGTGAGCAGTTCTTC.

This chain joins TRBV20-1 and TRBJ2-5, with TRBD2 matching over 8 bases. The CDR3 is made up of 16 amino acids. J was trimmed by 1 base and V by 6 bases; bases with no gene match: 13. Germline V CDR1 and CDR2: DFQATT, SNEGSKA (reference sequence). The CDR3 DNA reads as TGCAGTGCCACCAAAGGGAGCGGGAGAAGCCAAGAGACCCAGTACTTC. It specifies CSATKGSGRSQETQYF.

The V and J genes are TRBV3-1 and TRBJ1-1, with D hard to call. The germline CDR1 and CDR2 sequences are LGHDT and YNNKEL (reference sequence). V shed 1 base and J shed 4 bases, with 19 bases lying between them. CDR3 length equals 17 residues. The CDR3 coding sequence is TGTGCCAGCAGCCAAGCGTCTCTTGGGCGGTTTGGCACTGAAGCTTTCTTT. It encodes CASSQASLGRFGTEAFF.

This clonotype came up a few times. V and J are TRBV6-5 and TRBJ2-7; tentatively, D is TRBD2 (7 bases). Germline lookup yields CDR1 MNHEY and CDR2 SVGAGI. Between the trimmed V and J ends, which lost 0 bases and 1 base, there was a span of 13 bases. CDR3 length equals 16 residues. The CDR3 region is CASSYSWRGPSYEQYF. CDR3 sequence (DNA): TGTGCCAGCAGTTACTCCTGGCGGGGGCCGTCCTACGAGCAGTACTTC.

Only a few counts were recorded for this clonotype. This chain joins TRBV6-2 or TRBV6-3 and TRBJ2-1; the D call may be TRBD1 or TRBD2 (5 bases each). The CDR3 is 12 residues long. Trimming pared 6 bases from V and 6 bases from J, leaving 9 bases between. Germline V gene lookup returns CDR1 MNHEY and CDR2 SVGEGT. In DNA form, the CDR3 reads TGTGCCAGCAGGGGGACCATCAATGAGCAGTTCTTC. The encoded protein is CASRGTINEQFF.

The CDR3 here is CSARRDRGLAFF. Here the CDR3 DNA reads TGCAGTGCCCGCCGGGACAGGGGTCTGGCTTTCTTT. The chain links TRBV20-1 to TRBJ1-1; 10 positions agree with TRBD1. The CDR3 has 12 residues. In germline, CDR1 is DFQATT, CDR2 SNEGSKA (reference sequence). V was pared by 6 bases and J by 11 bases, with 9 bases of the junction left unmatched.

The rearrangement joins TRBV4-2 to TRBJ2-1; 10 nucleotides line up with TRBD2. CDR3 length: 19 residues. With V trimmed by 3 bases and J by 8 bases, 19 bases remained unmatched. Germline V gives CDR1 LGHNA, CDR2 YNFKEQ. The CDR3 nucleotides are TGTGCCAGCAGCCATGGAACCATCAAAGCGGGGGGGCCTTTATATGAGCAGTTCTTC. Protein sequence: CASSHGTIKAGGPLYEQFF.

This sequence joins TRBV9 and TRBJ2-1; 7 nucleotides match TRBD2. V gave up 0 bases and J gave up 6 bases; unmatched junction bases: 6. Germline loops: CDR1 SGDLS, CDR2 YYNGEE. The CDR3 is made up of 15 amino acids. The CDR3 loop is CASSVVGVAGNEQFF. CDR3 DNA: TGTGCCAGCAGCGTAGTGGGGGTAGCGGGCAATGAGCAGTTCTTC. The full variable domain, in which reference TRBV9 and TRBJ2-1 provide the parts outside the CDR3, is DSGVTQTPKHLITATGQRVTLRCSPRSGDLSVYWYQQSLDQGLQFLIQYYNGEERAKGNILERFSAQQFPDLHSELNLSSLELGDSALYFCASSVVGVAGNEQFFGPGTRLTVL.

This chain links TRBV29-1 with TRBJ2-3; D gene unclear. This CDR3 region has 14 residues. With 3 bases removed from V and 2 bases from J, the gap between germline ends came to 12 bases. CDR1 and CDR2 from the germline V gene are SQVTM and ANQGSEA. The CDR3 nucleotides read TGCAGCGTTGATGATAGCCATTCCACAGATACGCAGTATTTT. Translating it yields CSVDDSHSTDTQYF.

The V and J genes are TRBV7-2 and TRBJ1-2, with D possibly TRBD1 on 5 matching bases. Germline V gene lookup returns CDR1 SGHTA and CDR2 FQGNSA. V was pared by 4 bases and J by 8 bases, with 14 bases between. The CDR3 is 13 amino acids. CDR3 amino acids: CASSSRFGGGYTF. For the CDR3, the DNA is TGTGCCAGCAGCTCAAGGTTTGGGGGGGGCTACACCTTC.

The CDR3 region is CSASLGRGRDEQFF. The CDR3 DNA is TGCAGTGCTAGCCTAGGGCGGGGGAGGGATGAGCAGTTCTTC. The chain links TRBV20-1 to TRBJ2-1; TRBD2 agrees at 7 bases. J gave up 8 bases and V 3 bases, and 10 bases lay outside the gene matches. Germline V gene sequence: CDR1 DFQATT, CDR2 SNEGSKA (reference sequence). The CDR3 is 14 amino acids.

This clonotype was picked up a small number of times. The CDR3 loop is CASSNHRDPAYEQYF. DNA of the CDR3: TGTGCCAGCAGCAACCACCGGGACCCCGCCTACGAGCAGTACTTC. This sequence joins TRBV6-4 and TRBJ2-7, with D perhaps assigned TRBD1 or TRBD2 (5 bases each). The CDR3 consists of 15 residues. Germline values: CDR1 MRHNA, CDR2 SNTAGT. Deletions cut 6 bases from V and 2 bases from J, with 17 bases between.

The chain combines TRBV25-1 with TRBJ2-1; 9 nucleotides line up with TRBD1. The CDR3 runs 15 residues. The trim removed 2 bases at V and 5 bases at J, leaving 4 bases unmatched. Germline values: CDR1 MGHDK, CDR2 SYGVNS. The CDR3 here is CASSELDRGHNEQFF. DNA of the CDR3: TGTGCCAGCAGTGAACTGGACAGGGGACACAATGAGCAGTTCTTC.

This clonotype appeared many times. This chain joins TRBV5-6 and TRBJ2-1; the D gene is possibly TRBD2 (5 bases). CDR3 size: 13 residues. Germline V gene lookup returns CDR1 SGHDT and CDR2 YYEEEE. Between the trimmed V and J ends, which lost 4 bases and 7 bases, there was a span of 12 bases. CDR3 nucleotides: TGTGCCAGCAGCCTTGCTCCGGGGAATGAGCAGTTCTTC. Protein sequence: CASSLAPGNEQFF.